Sequencing of this TCR beta chain was carried out in a study of T cell responses to AZD1222 COVID-19 vaccine. The study, taken as a whole, reports: None of the repertoires were sampled until the peak T cell response had passed. Females outnumbered males among donors, who were mostly white British; clonal diversity was possibly underestimated. Within unmutated variant regions lay the reported targets of nearly half of spike-specific TCRs.

A remark on this clone: Its cognate antigen is unknown.

Second-dose timings of about 4 or about 12 weeks were pooled. CDR3 length: 17 amino acids. Trimming took 4 bases from V and 0 from J, leaving 15 bases between them. Germline V gene sequence: CDR1 LGHNA, CDR2 YSLEER. Clones were read by immunoSEQ multiplex PCR, and TCRdb kept only the in-frame ones, dropping some. The sample yields about 140,000 clones, around 93% seen once. The clonotype was recovered from an adult who received the AZD1222 COVID-19 vaccine. The chain has TRBV4-3 and TRBJ2-2, with D possibly matching TRBD2 (6 bases). The specimen was peripheral blood, collected 28 days after the second AZD1222 dose. The CDR3 sequence is CASSLAESETNTGELFF. CDR3 DNA: TGCGCCAGCAGCCTAGCGGAAAGCGAAACGAACACCGGGGAGCTGTTTTTT.